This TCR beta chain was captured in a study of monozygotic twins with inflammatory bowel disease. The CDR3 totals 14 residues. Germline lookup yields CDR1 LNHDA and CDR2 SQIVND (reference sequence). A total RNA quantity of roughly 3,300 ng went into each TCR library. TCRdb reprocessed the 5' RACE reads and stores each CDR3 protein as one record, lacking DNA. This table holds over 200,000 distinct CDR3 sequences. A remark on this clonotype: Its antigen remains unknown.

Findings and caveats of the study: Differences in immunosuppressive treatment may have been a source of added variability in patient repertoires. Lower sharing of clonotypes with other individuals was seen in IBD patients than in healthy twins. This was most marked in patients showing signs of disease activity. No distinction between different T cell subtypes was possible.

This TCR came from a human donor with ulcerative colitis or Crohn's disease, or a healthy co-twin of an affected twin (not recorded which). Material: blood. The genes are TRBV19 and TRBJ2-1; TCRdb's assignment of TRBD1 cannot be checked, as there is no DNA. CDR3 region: CATGGGVRGNEQFF. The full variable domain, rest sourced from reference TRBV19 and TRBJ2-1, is DGGITQSPKYLFRKEGQNVTLSCEQNLNHDAMYWYRQDPGQGLRLIYYSQIVNDFQKGDIAEGYSVSREKKESFPLTVTSAQKNPTAFYLCATGGGVRGNEQFFGPGTRLTVL.